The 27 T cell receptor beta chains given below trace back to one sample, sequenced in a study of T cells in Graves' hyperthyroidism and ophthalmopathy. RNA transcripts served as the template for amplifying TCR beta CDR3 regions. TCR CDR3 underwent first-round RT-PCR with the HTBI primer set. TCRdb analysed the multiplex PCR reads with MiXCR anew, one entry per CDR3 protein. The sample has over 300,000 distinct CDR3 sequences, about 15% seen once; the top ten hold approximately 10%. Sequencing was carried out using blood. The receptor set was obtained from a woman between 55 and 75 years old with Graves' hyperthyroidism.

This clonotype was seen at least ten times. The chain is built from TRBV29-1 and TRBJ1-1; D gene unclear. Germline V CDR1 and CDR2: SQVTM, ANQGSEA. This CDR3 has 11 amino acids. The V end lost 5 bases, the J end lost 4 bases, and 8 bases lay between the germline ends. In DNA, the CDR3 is TGCAGCGTTTTATGGGGCACTGAAGCTTTCTTT. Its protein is CSVLWGTEAFF.

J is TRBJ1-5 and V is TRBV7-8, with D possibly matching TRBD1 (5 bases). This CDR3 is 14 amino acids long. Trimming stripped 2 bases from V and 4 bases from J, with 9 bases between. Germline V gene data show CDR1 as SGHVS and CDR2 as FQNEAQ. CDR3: CASSLIRGNQPQHF. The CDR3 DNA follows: TGTGCCAGCAGCTTAATCCGGGGGAATCAGCCCCAGCATTTT.

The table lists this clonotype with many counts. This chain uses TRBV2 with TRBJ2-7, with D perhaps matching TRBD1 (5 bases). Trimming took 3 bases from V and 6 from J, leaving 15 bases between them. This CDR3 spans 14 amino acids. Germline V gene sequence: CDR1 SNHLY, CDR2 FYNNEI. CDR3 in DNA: TGTGCCAGCAGTGAGCGCGACAGTGTCGGCGAGCAGTACTTC. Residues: CASSERDSVGEQYF.

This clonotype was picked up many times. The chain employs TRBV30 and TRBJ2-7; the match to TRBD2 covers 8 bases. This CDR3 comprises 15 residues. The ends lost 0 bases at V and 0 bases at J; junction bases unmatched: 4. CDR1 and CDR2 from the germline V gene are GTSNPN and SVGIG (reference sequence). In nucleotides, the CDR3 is TGTGCCTGGAGTGTAAGAGGGACTAGCTCCTACGAGCAGTACTTC. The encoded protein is CAWSVRGTSSYEQYF.

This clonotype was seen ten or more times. As DNA, the CDR3 is TGTGCCACGCCGGCACTTTCACAGGGGAAGTATGGCTACACCTTC. It specifies CATPALSQGKYGYTF. The V gene is TRBV28, the J gene TRBJ1-2; 7 bases line up with TRBD1. The CDR3 is made up of 15 amino acids. Germline values: CDR1 MDHEN, CDR2 SYDVKM. J lost 5 bases, V lost 10 bases, and 16 bases had no gene match.

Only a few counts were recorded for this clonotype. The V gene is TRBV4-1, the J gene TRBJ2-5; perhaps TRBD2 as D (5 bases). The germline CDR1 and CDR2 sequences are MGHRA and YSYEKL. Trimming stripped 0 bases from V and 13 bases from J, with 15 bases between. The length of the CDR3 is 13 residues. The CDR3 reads CASSQEPSGLLYF. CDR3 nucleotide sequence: TGCGCCAGCAGCCAAGAGCCCTCCGGACTCCTGTACTTC.

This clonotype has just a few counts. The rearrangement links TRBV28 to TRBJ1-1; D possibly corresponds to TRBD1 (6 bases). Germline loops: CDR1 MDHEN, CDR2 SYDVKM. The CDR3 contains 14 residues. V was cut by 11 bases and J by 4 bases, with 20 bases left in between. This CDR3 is CAALGGGWATEAFF. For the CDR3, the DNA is TGTGCCGCGCTAGGGGGGGGCTGGGCCACTGAAGCTTTCTTT.

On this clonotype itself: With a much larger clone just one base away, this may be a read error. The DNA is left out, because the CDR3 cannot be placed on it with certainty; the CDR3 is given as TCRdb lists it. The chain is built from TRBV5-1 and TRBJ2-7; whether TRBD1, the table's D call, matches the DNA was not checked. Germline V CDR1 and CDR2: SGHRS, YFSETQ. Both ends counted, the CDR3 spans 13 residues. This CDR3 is CASSILGDYEQFF.

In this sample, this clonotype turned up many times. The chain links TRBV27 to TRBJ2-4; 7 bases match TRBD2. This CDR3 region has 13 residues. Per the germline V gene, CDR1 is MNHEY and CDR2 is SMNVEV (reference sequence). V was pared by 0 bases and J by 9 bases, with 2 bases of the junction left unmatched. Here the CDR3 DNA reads TGTGCCAGCAGTTTATCGGGGGGGACCATTCAGTACTTC. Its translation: CASSLSGGTIQYF.

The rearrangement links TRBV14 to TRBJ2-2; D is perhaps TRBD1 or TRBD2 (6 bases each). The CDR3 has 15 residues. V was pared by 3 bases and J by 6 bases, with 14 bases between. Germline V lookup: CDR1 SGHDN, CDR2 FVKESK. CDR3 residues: CASSQQGTGAGELFF. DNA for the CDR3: TGTGCCAGCAGCCAGCAGGGGACTGGGGCCGGGGAGCTGTTTTTT.

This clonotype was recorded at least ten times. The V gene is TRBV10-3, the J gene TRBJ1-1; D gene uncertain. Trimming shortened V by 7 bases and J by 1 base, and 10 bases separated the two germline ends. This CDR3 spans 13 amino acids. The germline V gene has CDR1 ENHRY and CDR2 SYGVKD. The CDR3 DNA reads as TGTGCCATCACCCTGGCCGCGAACACTGAAGCTTTCTTT. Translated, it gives CAITLAANTEAFF.

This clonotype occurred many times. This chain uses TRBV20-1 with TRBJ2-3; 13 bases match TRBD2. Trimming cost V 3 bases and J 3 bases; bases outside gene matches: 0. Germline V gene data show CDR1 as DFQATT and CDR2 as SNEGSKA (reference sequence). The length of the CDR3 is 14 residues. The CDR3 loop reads CSARTSGRTDTQYF. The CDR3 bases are TGCAGTGCTAGGACTAGCGGGAGGACAGATACGCAGTATTTT.

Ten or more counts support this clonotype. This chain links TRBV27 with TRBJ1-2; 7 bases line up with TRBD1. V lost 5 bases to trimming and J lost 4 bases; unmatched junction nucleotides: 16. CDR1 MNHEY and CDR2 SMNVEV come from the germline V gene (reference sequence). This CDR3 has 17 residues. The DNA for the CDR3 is TGTGCCAGCAGTAACAGGGGCGCATCTACAAGAGGCTATGGCTACACCTTC. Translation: CASSNRGASTRGYGYTF.

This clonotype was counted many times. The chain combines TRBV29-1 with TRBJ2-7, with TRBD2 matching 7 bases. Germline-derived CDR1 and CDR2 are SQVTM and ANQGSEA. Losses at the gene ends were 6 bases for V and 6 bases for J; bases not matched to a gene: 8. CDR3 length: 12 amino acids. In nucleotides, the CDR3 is TGCAGCGTCTGGCTAGCGGTTGGCGAGCAGTACTTC. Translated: CSVWLAVGEQYF.

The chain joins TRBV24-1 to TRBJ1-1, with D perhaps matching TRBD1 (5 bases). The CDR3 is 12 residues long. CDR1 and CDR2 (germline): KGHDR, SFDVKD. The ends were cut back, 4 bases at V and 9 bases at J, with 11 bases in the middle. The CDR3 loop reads CATSDMTAKAFF. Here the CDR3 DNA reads TGTGCCACCAGTGACATGACAGCTAAAGCTTTCTTT.

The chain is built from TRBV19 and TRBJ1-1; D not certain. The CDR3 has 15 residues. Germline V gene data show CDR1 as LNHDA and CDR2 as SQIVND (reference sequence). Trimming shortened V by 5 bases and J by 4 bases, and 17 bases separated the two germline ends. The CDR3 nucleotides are TGTGCCAGTAGTTCCCGACCTTGGGAGACCACTGAAGCTTTCTTT. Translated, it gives CASSSRPWETTEAFF.

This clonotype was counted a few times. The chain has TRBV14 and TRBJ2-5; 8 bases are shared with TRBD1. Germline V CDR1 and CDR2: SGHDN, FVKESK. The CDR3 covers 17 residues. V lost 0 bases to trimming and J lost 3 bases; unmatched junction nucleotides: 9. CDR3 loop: CASSQDLRQGKEETQYF. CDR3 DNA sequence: TGTGCCAGCAGCCAAGATCTGAGACAGGGGAAGGAAGAGACCCAGTACTTC.

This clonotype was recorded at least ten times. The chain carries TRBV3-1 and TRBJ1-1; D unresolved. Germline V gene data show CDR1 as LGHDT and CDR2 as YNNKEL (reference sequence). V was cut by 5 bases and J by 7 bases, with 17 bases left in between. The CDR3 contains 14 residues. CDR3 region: CASSYTPEGNEAFF. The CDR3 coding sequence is TGTGCCAGCAGCTATACCCCAGAGGGAAATGAAGCTTTCTTT.

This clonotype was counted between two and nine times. CDR3 DNA: TGCGCCAGCAGCCAAGGGAAACTAGCGGGAGGGATCTACAATGAGCAGTTCTTC. Translated, it gives CASSQGKLAGGIYNEQFF. The chain links TRBV4-1 to TRBJ2-1; 13 bases map to TRBD2. The CDR3 has 18 amino acids. Germline V gene sequence: CDR1 MGHRA, CDR2 YSYEKL. With V trimmed by 1 base and J by 3 bases, 6 bases remained unmatched.

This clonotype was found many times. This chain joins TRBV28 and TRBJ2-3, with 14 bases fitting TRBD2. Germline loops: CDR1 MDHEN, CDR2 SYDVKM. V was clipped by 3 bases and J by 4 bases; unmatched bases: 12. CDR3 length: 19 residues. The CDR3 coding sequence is TGTGCCAGCAGTTTCTACCTGAGTGGGACTAGCGGGAGAGCAGATACGCAGTATTTT. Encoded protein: CASSFYLSGTSGRADTQYF.

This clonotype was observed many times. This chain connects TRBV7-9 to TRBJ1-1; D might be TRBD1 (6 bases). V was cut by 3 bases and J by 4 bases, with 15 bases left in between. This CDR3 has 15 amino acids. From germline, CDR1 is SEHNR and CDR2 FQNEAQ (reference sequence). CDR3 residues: CASSFPGTGPTEAFF. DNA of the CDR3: TGTGCCAGCAGCTTTCCTGGCACAGGGCCCACTGAAGCTTTCTTT.

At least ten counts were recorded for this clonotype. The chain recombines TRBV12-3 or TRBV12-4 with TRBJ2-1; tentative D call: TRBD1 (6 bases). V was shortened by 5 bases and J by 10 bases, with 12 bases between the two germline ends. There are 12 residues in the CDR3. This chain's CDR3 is CASSPNDREQFF. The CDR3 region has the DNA TGTGCCAGCAGTCCTAACGACAGGGAGCAGTTCTTC.

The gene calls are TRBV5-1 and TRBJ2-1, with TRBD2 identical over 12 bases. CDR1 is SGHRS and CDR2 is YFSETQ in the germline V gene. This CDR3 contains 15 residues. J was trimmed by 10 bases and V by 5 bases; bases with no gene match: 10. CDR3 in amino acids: CASSRSSGRAWEQFF. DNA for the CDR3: TGCGCCAGCAGTCGTTCTAGCGGGAGGGCCTGGGAGCAGTTCTTC.

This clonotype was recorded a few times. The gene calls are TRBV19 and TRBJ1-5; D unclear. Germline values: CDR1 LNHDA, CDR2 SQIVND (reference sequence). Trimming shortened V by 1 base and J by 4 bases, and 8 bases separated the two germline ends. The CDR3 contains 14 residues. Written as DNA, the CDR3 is TGTGCCAGTAGTATAGGGTACGGGAATCAGCCCCAGCATTTT. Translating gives CASSIGYGNQPQHF. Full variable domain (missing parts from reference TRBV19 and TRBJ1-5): DGGITQSPKYLFRKEGQNVTLSCEQNLNHDAMYWYRQDPGQGLRLIYYSQIVNDFQKGDIAEGYSVSREKKESFPLTVTSAQKNPTAFYLCASSIGYGNQPQHFGDGTRLSIL.

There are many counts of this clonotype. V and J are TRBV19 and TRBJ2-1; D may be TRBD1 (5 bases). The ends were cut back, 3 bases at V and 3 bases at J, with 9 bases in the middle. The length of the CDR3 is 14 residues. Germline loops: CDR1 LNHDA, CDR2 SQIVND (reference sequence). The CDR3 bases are TGTGCCAGTAGTATTGGCAGGGACTACAATGAGCAGTTCTTC. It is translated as CASSIGRDYNEQFF.

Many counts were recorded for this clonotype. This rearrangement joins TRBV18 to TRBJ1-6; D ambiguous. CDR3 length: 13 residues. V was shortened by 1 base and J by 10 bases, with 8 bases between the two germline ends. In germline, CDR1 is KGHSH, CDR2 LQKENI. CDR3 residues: CASSPREGSPLHF. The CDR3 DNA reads TGTGCCAGCTCACCACGGGAAGGCTCACCCCTCCACTTT.

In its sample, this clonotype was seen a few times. The CDR3 coding sequence is TGTGCCAGCTCACCAAGGACAGGGGACGCCTATGGCTACACCTTC. Translated: CASSPRTGDAYGYTF. This chain links TRBV18 with TRBJ1-2; 9 bases are a match to TRBD1. The CDR3 spans 15 residues. Trimming removed 2 bases from V and 4 bases from J; junction bases left unmatched: 5. Germline V gives CDR1 KGHSH, CDR2 LQKENI.